Sequencing of this T cell receptor (beta chain) was carried out in a study of T cell responses to AZD1222 COVID-19 vaccine. The V gene lost 0 bases and the J gene lost 0 bases, with 9 bases spanning the gap. The CDR3 is 15 residues long. The germline V gene has CDR1 SGDLS and CDR2 YYNGEE. TCRdb's table, derived via immunoSEQ multiplex PCR, lists solely in-frame clones and lacks some. Altogether over 120,000 clones are present, over 85% being singletons, with the ten largest covering under 6.5%. Worth noting for this clone: No antigen is known for it.

General study findings and limits: Among vaccine-associated CD4 TCRs, coverage spanned spike, with dominance at 160-218 and 743-854.

The chain links TRBV9 to TRBJ1-1; D is possibly TRBD1 (5 bases). The TCR comes from an adult in good health. The specimen comprised peripheral blood, sampled on day 0 of AZD1222 vaccination. In nucleotides, the CDR3 is TGTGCCAGCAGCGTAGGTGCAGGGATGAACACTGAAGCTTTCTTT. This translates into CASSVGAGMNTEAFF.